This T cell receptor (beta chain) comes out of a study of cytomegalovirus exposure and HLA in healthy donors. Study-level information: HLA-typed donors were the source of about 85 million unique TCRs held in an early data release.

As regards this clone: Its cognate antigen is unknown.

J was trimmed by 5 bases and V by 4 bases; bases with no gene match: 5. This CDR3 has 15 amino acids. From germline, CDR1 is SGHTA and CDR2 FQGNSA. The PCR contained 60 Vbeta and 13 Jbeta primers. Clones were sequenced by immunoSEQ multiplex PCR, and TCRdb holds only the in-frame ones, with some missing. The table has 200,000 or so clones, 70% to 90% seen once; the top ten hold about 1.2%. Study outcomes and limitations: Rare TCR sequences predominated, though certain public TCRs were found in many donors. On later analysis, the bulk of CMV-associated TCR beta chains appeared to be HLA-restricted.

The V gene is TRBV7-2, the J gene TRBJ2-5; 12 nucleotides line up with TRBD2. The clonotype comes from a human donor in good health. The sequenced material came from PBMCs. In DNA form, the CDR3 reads TGTGCCAGCAGCTCTAGCGGGAGGGCCGCCGAGACCCAGTACTTC. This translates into CASSSSGRAAETQYF.